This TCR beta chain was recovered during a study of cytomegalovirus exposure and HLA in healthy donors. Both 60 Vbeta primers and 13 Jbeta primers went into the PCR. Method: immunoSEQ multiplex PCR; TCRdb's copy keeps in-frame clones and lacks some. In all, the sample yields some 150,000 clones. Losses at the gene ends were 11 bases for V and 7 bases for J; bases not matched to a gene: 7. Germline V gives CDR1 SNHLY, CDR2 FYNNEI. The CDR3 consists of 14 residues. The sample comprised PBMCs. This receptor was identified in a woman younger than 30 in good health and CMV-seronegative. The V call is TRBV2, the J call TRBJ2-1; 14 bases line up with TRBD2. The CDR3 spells CACTGTSGRNEQFF. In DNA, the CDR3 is TGTGCCTGTACCGGGACTAGCGGGAGAAATGAGCAGTTCTTC.